These 28 T cell receptor beta chains came from one sample sequenced in a study of blood T cell repertoires in COVID-19. Some clones are missing from TCRdb's copy, which holds only in-frame ones; the method was immunoSEQ multiplex PCR. Of roughly 110,000 clones listed, approximately 80% are singletons. Material for sequencing was peripheral blood. The receptors shown here come from a man in his 70s with acute or convalescent COVID-19.

The chain links TRBV6-5 to TRBJ1-2, with 8 bases lining up with TRBD1. The V gene's germline CDR1 is MNHEY and CDR2 SVGAGI. The CDR3 length is 13 residues. Trimming removed 6 bases from V and 7 bases from J; junction bases left unmatched: 7. The CDR3: CASRSQGAGGYTF. The CDR3 nucleotides read TGTGCCAGCAGGTCTCAGGGGGCGGGTGGCTACACCTTC.

Of note for this clone: Distinct nucleotide sequences in the sample also encode this CDR3. This chain connects TRBV5-1 to TRBJ1-4, with 9 bases aligning to TRBD1. The CDR3 runs 14 residues. The germline V gene has CDR1 SGHRS and CDR2 YFSETQ. V shed 5 bases, J shed 4 bases, and the junction held 3 bases outside the gene matches. The CDR3 reads CASSLTGGNEKLFF. CDR3 nucleotide sequence: TGCGCCAGCAGTTTGACAGGGGGTAATGAAAAACTGTTTTTT.

V gene TRBV2 combines with J gene TRBJ1-5; the D gene is possibly TRBD1 (5 bases). The CDR3 contains 15 residues. V was cut by 6 bases and J by 7 bases, with 19 bases left in between. From germline, CDR1 is SNHLY and CDR2 FYNNEI. The CDR3 coding sequence is TGTGCCAGCAGCGGGACTTCGGGACCATCCCAGCCCCAGCATTTT. Translation gives CASSGTSGPSQPQHF.

The chain employs TRBV29-1 and TRBJ1-2; the match to TRBD1 covers 7 bases. V shed 6 bases, J shed 8 bases, and the junction held 9 bases outside the gene matches. Germline-derived CDR1 and CDR2 are SQVTM and ANQGSEA. This CDR3 is built from 12 residues. The CDR3 coding sequence is TGCAGCGTCCTCGGACAGGTGGGAGGCTACACCTTC. As protein: CSVLGQVGGYTF.

The gene calls are TRBV6-5 and TRBJ1-6; D gene ambiguous. There are 13 residues in the CDR3. Germline V gene lookup returns CDR1 MNHEY and CDR2 SVGAGI. V was shortened by 5 bases and J by 9 bases, with 11 bases between the two germline ends. CDR3 loop: CASSPRVGSPLHF. The CDR3 DNA sequence: TGTGCCAGCAGTCCGCGGGTGGGTTCACCCCTCCACTTT.

This sequence joins TRBV19 and TRBJ2-7; D gene uncertain. Germline-derived CDR1 and CDR2 are LNHDA and SQIVND (reference sequence). There are 14 residues in the CDR3. V lost 7 bases to trimming and J lost 6 bases, with 19 bases between them. Here the CDR3 reads CASTLQGDTSEQYF. CDR3 nucleotides: TGTGCCAGTACCCTCCAAGGCGACACAAGCGAGCAGTACTTC.

The rearrangement uses TRBV9 and TRBJ2-1, with 10 bases matching TRBD1. Germline V gene sequence: CDR1 SGDLS, CDR2 YYNGEE. The CDR3 is made up of 14 amino acids. J gave up 6 bases and V 3 bases, and 3 bases lay outside the gene matches. The CDR3 spells CASSGGQGRNEQFF. The CDR3 region has the DNA TGTGCCAGCAGCGGGGGACAGGGGCGCAATGAGCAGTTCTTC.

The V gene is TRBV6-5, the J gene TRBJ1-4; a possible D gene is TRBD1 (5 bases). The germline V gene has CDR1 MNHEY and CDR2 SVGAGI. Trimming cost V 6 bases and J 1 base, with 12 bases left between them. The CDR3 length is 15 residues. The CDR3 region is CASSATGVTNEKLFF. The CDR3 region has the DNA TGTGCCAGCAGCGCTACAGGTGTAACTAATGAAAAACTGTTTTTT.

The chain uses TRBV3-1 (or the pseudogene TRBV3-2) and TRBJ2-1, with D perhaps matching TRBD1 (7 bases). CDR3 length: 17 amino acids. Germline CDR1 is LGHDT and CDR2 is YNNKEL (reference sequence). V shed 4 bases and J shed 5 bases, with 21 bases lying between them. CDR3 in amino acids: CASSPMAGWQGDNEQFF. Written as DNA, the CDR3 is TGTGCCAGCAGCCCTATGGCGGGATGGCAGGGGGACAATGAGCAGTTCTTC.

The J gene is TRBJ2-7, the V gene TRBV12-3 or TRBV12-4; D is undetermined. The CDR3 runs 11 residues. Trimming stripped 3 bases from V and 8 bases from J, with 8 bases between. CDR3 amino acids: CASSFSLQQYF. In nucleotides, the CDR3 is TGTGCCAGCAGTTTTTCCCTTCAGCAGTACTTC.

The V and J genes are TRBV18 and TRBJ2-7; D perhaps matches TRBD1 (5 bases). This CDR3 contains 13 residues. V was shortened by 3 bases and J by 3 bases, with 9 bases between the two germline ends. Looked up from germline, CDR1 is KGHSH and CDR2 is LQKENI. Here the CDR3 DNA reads TGTGCCAGCTCACCCTCCCAGGGCTACGAGCAGTACTTC. Its protein is CASSPSQGYEQYF.

The chain has TRBV6-5 and TRBJ1-2, with D possibly being TRBD1 (5 bases). The CDR3 contains 12 residues. The germline V and J ends were trimmed by 11 bases and 5 bases, with 15 bases remaining between them. Germline V lookup: CDR1 MNHEY, CDR2 SVGAGI. The chain's CDR3 is CAGTDTVYGYTF. The CDR3 coding sequence is TGTGCCGGGACTGACACCGTGTATGGCTACACCTTC.

V is TRBV21-1 and J is TRBJ1-2. TRBV21-1 is listed as a pseudogene. The CDR3 sequence is 17 residues long. CDR3 residues: CASSKALLRGEVEGYTF. DNA for the CDR3: TGTGCCAGCAGCAAAGCGCTTTTACGAGGGGAGGTAGAGGGCTACACCTTC.

The genes are TRBV19 and TRBJ2-2; 11 bases match TRBD1. The CDR3 runs 16 residues. Unmatched junction bases numbered 10, after V lost 7 bases and J lost 6 bases. From germline, CDR1 is LNHDA and CDR2 SQIVND (reference sequence). As DNA, the CDR3 is TGTGCCAGTACCCCCGGGACAGGGGGATTTCCCGGGGAGCTGTTTTTT. The encoded protein is CASTPGTGGFPGELFF.

This clone is termed medium-sized. The J gene is TRBJ2-7, the V gene TRBV7-8; D tentatively reads TRBD1 or TRBD2 (6 bases each). Germline loops: CDR1 SGHVS, CDR2 FQNEAQ. The CDR3 loop spans 13 amino acids. V was pared by 5 bases and J by 4 bases, with 12 bases between. CDR3 sequence: CASSRGTNYEQYF. The CDR3 DNA is TGTGCCAGCAGCCGCGGGACAAATTACGAGCAGTACTTC.

This clone showed up just once. This rearrangement joins TRBV5-1 to TRBJ2-1, with TRBD2 identical over 11 bases. The CDR3 sequence is 15 residues long. With V trimmed by 7 bases and J by 7 bases, 10 bases remained unmatched. Germline values: CDR1 SGHRS, CDR2 YFSETQ. The CDR3 region has the DNA TGCGCCAGCCTACCAACTAGCGGGGGCGGGAATGAGCAGTTCTTC. It is translated as CASLPTSGGGNEQFF.

The CDR3 reads CASSLGLDIPLILSNQPQHF. CDR3 coding DNA: TGTGCCAGCAGCTTAGGATTGGACATACCCCTGATCCTTAGCAATCAGCCCCAGCATTTT. The rearrangement links TRBV7-3 to TRBJ1-5, with D possibly being TRBD1 (5 bases). Trimming pared 2 bases from V and 0 bases from J, leaving 23 bases between. The CDR3 loop spans 20 amino acids. Germline CDR1 SGHTA, CDR2 FQGTGA. Together with reference TRBV7-3 and TRBJ1-5, the CDR3 gives the full variable domain: GAGVSQTPSNKVTEKGKYVELRCDPISGHTALYWYRQSLGQGPEFLIYFQGTGAADDSGLPNDRFFAVRPEGSVSTLKIQRTERGDSAVYLCASSLGLDIPLILSNQPQHFGDGTRLSIL.

The chain couples TRBV19 to TRBJ2-7; possible D gene TRBD2, 5 bases. This CDR3 is built from 13 residues. CDR1 and CDR2 (germline): LNHDA, SQIVND (reference sequence). The ends were cut back, 3 bases at V and 0 bases at J, with 6 bases in the middle. The CDR3 nucleotides are TGTGCCAGTAGTATCCGGGACTCCTACGAGCAGTACTTC. It is translated as CASSIRDSYEQYF.

In this sample, this clone turned up a few times. The rearrangement uses TRBV5-8 and TRBJ1-1; TRBD1 matches at 12 bases. The CDR3 extends over 15 amino acids. Germline V lookup: CDR1 SGHTS, CDR2 YDEGEE. J gave up 6 bases and V 6 bases, and 9 bases lay outside the gene matches. The CDR3 coding sequence is TGTGCCAGCACCGGGACGCGGGACAGGGGGCCTGAAGCTTTCTTT. The encoded protein is CASTGTRDRGPEAFF. Full variable domain (outside the CDR3, taken from reference TRBV5-8 and TRBJ1-1): EAGVTQSPTHLIKTRGQQATLRCSPISGHTSVYWYQQALGLGLQFLLWYDEGEERNRGNFPPRFSGRQFPNYSSELNVNALELEDSALYLCASTGTRDRGPEAFFGQGTRLTVV.

The rearrangement links TRBV19 to TRBJ1-5; TRBD1 aligns across 8 bases. This CDR3 has 18 amino acids. CDR1 is LNHDA, CDR2 SQIVND, per germline (reference sequence). Trimming removed 1 base from V and 7 bases from J; junction bases left unmatched: 15. CDR3: CASSIGGQASQRSQPQHF. CDR3 DNA: TGTGCCAGTAGTATAGGGGGACAGGCATCCCAACGGAGCCAGCCCCAGCATTTT. The whole variable domain, filled in from reference TRBV19 and TRBJ1-5, reads DGGITQSPKYLFRKEGQNVTLSCEQNLNHDAMYWYRQDPGQGLRLIYYSQIVNDFQKGDIAEGYSVSREKKESFPLTVTSAQKNPTAFYLCASSIGGQASQRSQPQHFGDGTRLSIL.

The chain carries TRBV25-1 and TRBJ2-3, with 9 bases lining up with TRBD2. In germline, CDR1 is MGHDK, CDR2 SYGVNS. This CDR3 comprises 13 residues. Unmatched junction bases numbered 2, after V lost 7 bases and J lost 3 bases. The CDR3 DNA reads TGTGCCAGCAAGCTAGCGGGGACAGATACGCAGTATTTT. It encodes CASKLAGTDTQYF. Full variable domain (outside the CDR3, taken from reference TRBV25-1 and TRBJ2-3): EADIYQTPRYLVIGTGKKITLECSQTMGHDKMYWYQQDPGMELHLIHYSYGVNSTEKGDLSSESTVSRIRTEHFPLTLESARPSHTSQYLCASKLAGTDTQYFGPGTRLTVL.

The CDR3 DNA reads TGTGCCAGCTCACCACCCCGACAGGGCACTGAAGCTTTCTTT. It codes for CASSPPRQGTEAFF. The chain couples TRBV18 to TRBJ1-1, with 7 bases that match TRBD1. This CDR3 comprises 14 residues. CDR1 and CDR2 from the germline V gene are KGHSH and LQKENI. Losses at the gene ends were 0 bases for V and 4 bases for J; bases not matched to a gene: 2.

The V gene is TRBV2, the J gene TRBJ2-2, with 7 bases lining up with TRBD1. The germline V gene has CDR1 SNHLY and CDR2 FYNNEI. Trimming took 6 bases from V and 2 from J; bases not matched to a gene: 6. The CDR3 contains 15 residues. CDR3 region: CASREQGTNTGELFF. In DNA, the CDR3 is TGTGCCAGCAGGGAACAGGGGACAAACACCGGGGAGCTGTTTTTT.

The chain couples TRBV2 to TRBJ2-1, with D maybe TRBD1 (7 bases). The CDR3 is 15 residues long. From germline, CDR1 is SNHLY and CDR2 FYNNEI. V lost 5 bases to trimming and J lost 5 bases, with 16 bases between them. CDR3 sequence: CASSYPGGSNNEQFF. For the CDR3, the DNA is TGTGCCAGCAGTTATCCAGGGGGGTCGAACAATGAGCAGTTCTTC. The variable domain in full, completed from reference TRBV2 and TRBJ2-1, reads EPEVTQTPSHQVTQMGQEVILRCVPISNHLYFYWYRQILGQKVEFLVSFYNNEISEKSEIFDDQFSVERPDGSNFTLKIRSTKLEDSAMYFCASSYPGGSNNEQFFGPGTRLTVL.

The V gene is TRBV10-3, the J gene TRBJ1-4; D is ambiguous. With 2 bases removed from V and 7 bases from J, the gap between germline ends came to 11 bases. Germline loops: CDR1 ENHRY, CDR2 SYGVKD. There are 14 residues in the CDR3. The CDR3 DNA reads as TGTGCCATCAGTGAGCCGTTTACGGGTGAAAAACTGTTTTTT. The encoded protein is CAISEPFTGEKLFF.

V is TRBV12-3 or TRBV12-4 and J is TRBJ1-1; D unclear. V dropped 2 bases and J dropped 4 bases, with 8 bases sitting between them. The CDR3 spans 13 residues. The CDR3 region has the DNA TGTGCCAGCAGTTTATGGGAGGGCACTGAAGCTTTCTTT. This gives the protein CASSLWEGTEAFF.

CDR3 residues: CASSESRNTGELFF. CDR3 DNA sequence: TGCGCCAGCAGTGAGTCGCGGAACACCGGGGAGCTGTTTTTT. This chain uses TRBV10-2 with TRBJ2-2; no clear D gene. The CDR3 extends over 14 amino acids. The germline CDR1 and CDR2 sequences are WSHSY and SAAADI. With 0 bases removed from V and 1 base from J, the gap between germline ends came to 3 bases.

This chain uses TRBV9 with TRBJ2-3, with TRBD2 as a possible D gene (6 bases). The V end lost 7 bases, the J end lost 0 bases, and 12 bases lay between the germline ends. This CDR3 has 14 amino acids. The germline CDR1 and CDR2 sequences are SGDLS and YYNGEE. This CDR3 is CASRAGPSTDTQYF. As DNA, the CDR3 is TGTGCCAGCCGGGCGGGGCCTAGCACAGATACGCAGTATTTT.